These 27 T cell receptor beta chains came from one sample sequenced in a study of cytomegalovirus exposure and HLA in healthy donors. PCR was performed using 60 Vbeta and 13 Jbeta primers. Repertoires were generated with immunoSEQ multiplex PCR, while TCRdb's copy carries only in-frame clones and drops some. The sample consists of 75,000 to 100,000 clones, around 73% of them appearing once. Sequencing was performed on PBMCs. The receptors derive from a female donor in good health and CMV-seronegative.

The chain couples TRBV19 to TRBJ2-7, with D possibly TRBD1 on 5 matching bases. V shed 6 bases and J shed 0 bases, with 15 bases lying between them. The CDR3 runs 15 residues. The germline V gene has CDR1 LNHDA and CDR2 SQIVND (reference sequence). The CDR3 here is CASSGGHRNSYEQYF. DNA of the CDR3: TGTGCCAGTAGCGGCGGCCACAGGAACTCCTACGAGCAGTACTTC. The variable domain in full, with the rest retrieved from reference TRBV19 and TRBJ2-7, is DGGITQSPKYLFRKEGQNVTLSCEQNLNHDAMYWYRQDPGQGLRLIYYSQIVNDFQKGDIAEGYSVSREKKESFPLTVTSAQKNPTAFYLCASSGGHRNSYEQYFGPGTRLTVT.

This clone was recorded only once. The CDR3 is CASSPLAVTEAFF. The DNA for the CDR3 is TGTGCCAGCAGTCCTCTCGCAGTCACTGAAGCTTTCTTT. The chain employs TRBV6-5 and TRBJ1-1; D is unresolved. V was clipped by 5 bases and J by 4 bases, with 11 bases between them. Germline lookup yields CDR1 MNHEY and CDR2 SVGAGI. This CDR3 has 13 residues.

The chain joins TRBV5-1 to TRBJ2-1; TRBD2 matches 8 bases. J was trimmed by 2 bases and V by 4 bases; bases with no gene match: 5. Germline loops: CDR1 SGHRS, CDR2 YFSETQ. The CDR3 contains 15 residues. CDR3 DNA sequence: TGCGCCAGCAGCAACCCTAGCGGGCCCTACAATGAGCAGTTCTTC. Amino acids: CASSNPSGPYNEQFF.

This rearrangement joins TRBV7-8 to TRBJ1-4, with a possible D match to TRBD1 (6 bases). Between the trimmed V and J ends, which lost 3 bases and 4 bases, there was a span of 9 bases. CDR1 and CDR2 from the germline V gene are SGHVS and FQNEAQ. The CDR3 extends over 14 amino acids. CDR3 nucleotides: TGTGCCAGCAGCTTGGGACACGGTAATGAAAAACTGTTTTTT. It translates to CASSLGHGNEKLFF. The complete variable domain, with remaining parts taken from reference TRBV7-8 and TRBJ1-4, reads GAGVSQSPRYKVAKRGQDVALRCDPISGHVSLFWYQQALGQGPEFLTYFQNEAQLDKSGLPSDRFFAERPEGSVSTLKIQRTQQEDSAVYLCASSLGHGNEKLFFGSGTQLSVL.

The CDR3 reads CATSRAQWTANQPQHF. For the CDR3, the DNA is TGTGCCACCAGCAGAGCCCAATGGACAGCCAATCAGCCCCAGCATTTT. V gene TRBV15 combines with J gene TRBJ1-5; D is perhaps TRBD1 (6 bases). The CDR3 extends over 16 amino acids. Trimming removed 1 base at V and 3 bases at J, with 13 bases between. Germline V CDR1 and CDR2: LNHNV, YYDKDF (reference sequence).

This chain connects TRBV15 to TRBJ1-2; the match to TRBD1 covers 8 bases. The CDR3 sequence is 14 residues long. After removal of 5 bases from V and 7 bases from J, the junction contained 9 bases not matched to a gene. Germline V gene data show CDR1 as LNHNV and CDR2 as YYDKDF (reference sequence). The CDR3 reads CATSSSDRDRGYTF. In DNA form, the CDR3 reads TGTGCCACCAGCTCGTCGGACAGGGATCGTGGCTACACCTTC.

The chain employs TRBV14 and TRBJ2-5; D is uncertain. The CDR3 sequence is 13 residues long. The V gene's germline CDR1 is SGHDN and CDR2 FVKESK. V was shortened by 1 base and J by 3 bases, with 6 bases between the two germline ends. The CDR3 is CASSQAPKETQYF. Written as DNA, the CDR3 is TGTGCCAGCAGCCAAGCCCCAAAAGAGACCCAGTACTTC.

The rearrangement joins TRBV19 to TRBJ1-5; D ambiguous. The CDR3 is 12 amino acids. Trimming removed 1 base from V and 6 bases from J, with 4 bases in between. Germline V gene sequence: CDR1 LNHDA, CDR2 SQIVND (reference sequence). The CDR3 region is CASSIGGQPQHF. DNA for the CDR3: TGTGCCAGTAGTATAGGAGGTCAGCCCCAGCATTTT.

The chain couples TRBV13 to TRBJ1-1; D unresolved. The CDR3 sequence is 15 residues long. V was shortened by 2 bases and J by 0 bases, with 10 bases between the two germline ends. From germline, CDR1 is PRHDT and CDR2 FYEKMQ (reference sequence). CDR3 in amino acids: CASSLTVRLNTEAFF. CDR3 sequence (DNA): TGTGCCAGCAGCTTAACCGTCAGGCTGAACACTGAAGCTTTCTTT.

This rearrangement joins TRBV6-5 to TRBJ2-7, with 9 bases identical to TRBD1. The germline CDR1 and CDR2 sequences are MNHEY and SVGAGI. The CDR3 sequence is 13 residues long. The J segment lost 7 bases and the V segment lost 6 bases, leaving 7 bases of the junction unmatched. CDR3 bases: TGTGCCAGCAGCCCCGACAGGGGGTGGGAGCAGTACTTC. Translating it yields CASSPDRGWEQYF.

V is TRBV2 and J is TRBJ1-2; 10 nucleotides align to TRBD1. This CDR3 has 12 residues. Trimming cost V 7 bases and J 7 bases; bases outside gene matches: 3. From germline, CDR1 is SNHLY and CDR2 FYNNEI. CDR3 nucleotide sequence: TGTGCCAGCAAGGGGGACAGGGGTGGCTACACCTTC. It codes for CASKGDRGGYTF.

J is TRBJ2-5 and V is TRBV27; D not resolved. The CDR3 extends over 11 amino acids. V was trimmed by 10 bases and J by 0 bases, leaving 6 bases between them. Germline V gene data show CDR1 as MNHEY and CDR2 as SMNVEV (reference sequence). The CDR3 sequence is CATRYQETQYF. The CDR3 DNA reads as TGTGCCACCCGGTACCAAGAGACCCAGTACTTC.

The genes are TRBV7-2 and TRBJ1-1; 7 bases agree with TRBD1. CDR3 length equals 14 residues. The V segment lost 4 bases and the J segment 8 bases; nucleotides outside the gene matches: 10. CDR1 and CDR2 (germline): SGHTA, FQGNSA. DNA of the CDR3: TGTGCCAGCAGCTCCCAGGGGGGAGGAACCGAAGCTTTCTTT. It specifies CASSSQGGGTEAFF.

The chain joins TRBV4-2 to TRBJ1-1; 9 nucleotides match TRBD1. The CDR3 covers 12 residues. The germline CDR1 and CDR2 sequences are LGHNA and YNFKEQ. V lost 6 bases to trimming and J lost 7 bases; unmatched junction nucleotides: 3. The chain's CDR3 is CASSRTGVEAFF. Here the CDR3 DNA reads TGTGCCAGCAGTCGGACAGGGGTTGAAGCTTTCTTT.

The chain links TRBV7-9 to TRBJ2-1; the match to TRBD2 covers 15 bases. Germline CDR1 reads SEHNR; CDR2 reads FQNEAQ (reference sequence). V lost 5 bases and J lost 0; bases outside the gene matches: 8. The CDR3 has 19 amino acids. This CDR3 reads CASSPPGLAGGFSYNEQFF. The CDR3 DNA reads TGTGCCAGCAGCCCCCCGGGACTAGCGGGAGGCTTCTCCTACAATGAGCAGTTCTTC.

V and J are TRBV14 and TRBJ2-5; TRBD2 matches 11 bases. CDR3 length equals 17 residues. V shed 2 bases, J shed 1 base, and the junction held 6 bases outside the gene matches. Germline CDR1 is SGHDN and CDR2 is FVKESK. As DNA, the CDR3 is TGTGCCAGCAGCCAACTCACTAGCGGGAGATCCCAAGAGACCCAGTACTTC. Its translation is CASSQLTSGRSQETQYF.

The V call is TRBV29-1, the J call TRBJ2-7; 7 bases match TRBD1. This CDR3 is built from 13 residues. Losses at the gene ends were 5 bases for V and 0 bases for J; bases not matched to a gene: 4. Germline V gene lookup returns CDR1 SQVTM and CDR2 ANQGSEA. CDR3 DNA: TGCAGCGTTAAGGGACAGTCCTCCTACGAGCAGTACTTC. Its translation is CSVKGQSSYEQYF.

V gene TRBV4-1 combines with J gene TRBJ2-1; the D gene is possibly TRBD1 (5 bases). Trimming left V 4 bases short and J 0 bases short, with 13 bases between. The CDR3 spans 16 residues. Germline assignment: CDR1 MGHRA and CDR2 YSYEKL. The chain's CDR3 is CASSPGLTASYNEQFF. The DNA for the CDR3 is TGCGCCAGCAGCCCAGGGCTGACTGCCTCCTACAATGAGCAGTTCTTC.

This clone appeared a few times. The chain uses TRBV18 and TRBJ1-2; 7 nucleotides line up with TRBD1. CDR1 and CDR2 from the germline V gene are KGHSH and LQKENI. The CDR3 has 15 residues. The junction had 8 bases not matched to a gene; V was cut back by 1 base and J by 6 bases. The CDR3 loop reads CASSPRGQAEDGYTF. The CDR3 DNA reads TGTGCCAGCTCACCACGAGGACAGGCCGAGGATGGCTACACCTTC.

Here the CDR3 reads CASSPRDRPFYGYTF. The CDR3 nucleotides read TGTGCCAGCAGCCCCCGGGACAGACCTTTCTATGGCTACACCTTC. The V and J genes are TRBV7-9 and TRBJ1-2, with 7 bases matching TRBD1. The ends lost 5 bases at V and 4 bases at J; junction bases unmatched: 10. This CDR3 has 15 amino acids. Germline CDR1 SEHNR, CDR2 FQNEAQ (reference sequence).

At least ten counts were recorded for this clone. This chain connects TRBV6-4 to TRBJ2-2; tentatively, D is TRBD2 (5 bases). CDR1 is MRHNA and CDR2 is SNTAGT in the germline V gene. Trimming took off 3 bases at V and 5 bases at J, with 13 bases between the two ends. The CDR3 contains 15 residues. The CDR3 DNA reads TGTGCCAGCAGTGAAAGAGCGGATCAGACCGGGGAGCTGTTTTTT. It encodes CASSERADQTGELFF.

The chain recombines TRBV30 with TRBJ1-2; no definite D call. The length of the CDR3 is 11 residues. Trimming shortened V by 0 bases and J by 4 bases, and 3 bases separated the two germline ends. CDR1 is GTSNPN, CDR2 SVGIG, per germline (reference sequence). The CDR3 DNA sequence: TGTGCCTGGAGTGTAGCCTATGGCTACACCTTC. Translated: CAWSVAYGYTF.

This chain joins TRBV12-5 and TRBJ1-5, with unresolved D. Trimming left V 9 bases short and J 6 bases short, with 24 bases between. CDR3 length equals 16 residues. Germline CDR1 is LGHNT and CDR2 is FRNRAP. The CDR3 nucleotides read TGTGCTAGCCGACACCGCACCCTACACATGGGTCAGCCCCAGCATTTT. Translated, it gives CASRHRTLHMGQPQHF.

The V call is TRBV6-5, the J call TRBJ2-3, with D maybe TRBD2 (6 bases). Germline values: CDR1 MNHEY, CDR2 SVGAGI. The CDR3 is 14 amino acids. V dropped 7 bases and J dropped 10 bases, with 21 bases sitting between them. The CDR3 reads CASTLTGVRASQYF. The CDR3, as DNA: TGTGCCAGCACCCTAACGGGGGTCAGGGCGTCGCAGTATTTT.

The V call is TRBV4-1, the J call TRBJ2-7, with TRBD2 matching 8 bases. CDR1 MGHRA and CDR2 YSYEKL come from the germline V gene. Germline trimming cut 0 bases from V and 1 base from J; bases unmatched to any gene: 5. CDR3 length equals 16 residues. The CDR3 region is CASSQDLASGSYEQYF. Written as DNA, the CDR3 is TGCGCCAGCAGCCAAGATCTGGCTAGCGGGTCCTACGAGCAGTACTTC.

This chain links TRBV7-8 with TRBJ2-7; 12 bases align to TRBD2. The V and J ends lost 7 bases and 2 bases, in that order; junction bases with no gene match: 12. Per the germline V gene, CDR1 is SGHVS and CDR2 is FQNEAQ. The CDR3 consists of 17 residues. CDR3 nucleotides: TGTGCCAGCACCTTGGGGTGGGCTAGCGGGAGGGCCTACGAGCAGTACTTC. It codes for CASTLGWASGRAYEQYF. Variable domain in full (rest from reference TRBV7-8 and TRBJ2-7): GAGVSQSPRYKVAKRGQDVALRCDPISGHVSLFWYQQALGQGPEFLTYFQNEAQLDKSGLPSDRFFAERPEGSVSTLKIQRTQQEDSAVYLCASTLGWASGRAYEQYFGPGTRLTVT.

This rearrangement joins TRBV7-9 to TRBJ1-1, with D perhaps matching TRBD1 (5 bases). CDR3 length: 15 residues. With 2 bases removed from V and 0 bases from J, the gap between germline ends came to 10 bases. CDR1 SEHNR and CDR2 FQNEAQ come from the germline V gene (reference sequence). The CDR3 spells CASSLRAGMNTEAFF. In DNA form, the CDR3 reads TGTGCCAGCAGCTTACGGGCAGGGATGAACACTGAAGCTTTCTTT.